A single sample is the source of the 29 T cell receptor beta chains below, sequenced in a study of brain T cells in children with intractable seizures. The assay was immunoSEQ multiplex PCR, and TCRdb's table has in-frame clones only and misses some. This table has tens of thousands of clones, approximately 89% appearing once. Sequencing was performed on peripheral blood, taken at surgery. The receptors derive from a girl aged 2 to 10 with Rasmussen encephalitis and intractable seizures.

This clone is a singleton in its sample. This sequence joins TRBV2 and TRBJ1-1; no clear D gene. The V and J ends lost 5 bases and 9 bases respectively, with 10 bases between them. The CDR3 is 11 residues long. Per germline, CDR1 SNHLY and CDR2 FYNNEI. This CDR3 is CASSPRTKAFF. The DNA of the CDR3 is TGTGCCAGCAGTCCGCGGACCAAAGCTTTCTTT. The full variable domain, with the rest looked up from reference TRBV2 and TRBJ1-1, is EPEVTQTPSHQVTQMGQEVILRCVPISNHLYFYWYRQILGQKVEFLVSFYNNEISEKSEIFDDQFSVERPDGSNFTLKIRSTKLEDSAMYFCASSPRTKAFFGQGTRLTVV.

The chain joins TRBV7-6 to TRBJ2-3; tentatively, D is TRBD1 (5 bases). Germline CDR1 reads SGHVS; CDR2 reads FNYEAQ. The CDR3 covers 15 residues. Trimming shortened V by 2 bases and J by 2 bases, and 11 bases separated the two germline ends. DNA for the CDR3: TGTGCCAGCAGCTTAAGCACAGGATCCACAGATACGCAGTATTTT. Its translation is CASSLSTGSTDTQYF. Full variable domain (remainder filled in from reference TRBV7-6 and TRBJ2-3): GAGVSQSPRYKVTKRGQDVALRCDPISGHVSLYWYRQALGQGPEFLTYFNYEAQQDKSGLPNDRFSAERPEGSISTLTIQRTEQRDSAMYRCASSLSTGSTDTQYFGPGTRLTVL.

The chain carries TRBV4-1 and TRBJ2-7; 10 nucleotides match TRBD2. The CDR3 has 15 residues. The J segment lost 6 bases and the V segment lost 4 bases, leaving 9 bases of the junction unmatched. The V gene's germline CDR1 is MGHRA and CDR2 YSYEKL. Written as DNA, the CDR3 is TGCGCCAGCAGCCGAGGCCGCCTAGCGGGAGTCGAGCAGTACTTC. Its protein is CASSRGRLAGVEQYF.

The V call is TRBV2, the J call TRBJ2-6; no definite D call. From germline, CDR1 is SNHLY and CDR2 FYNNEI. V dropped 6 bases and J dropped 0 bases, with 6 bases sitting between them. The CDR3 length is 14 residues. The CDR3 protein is CASRPNSGANVLTF. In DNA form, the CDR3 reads TGTGCCAGCAGGCCGAACTCTGGGGCCAACGTCCTGACTTTC.

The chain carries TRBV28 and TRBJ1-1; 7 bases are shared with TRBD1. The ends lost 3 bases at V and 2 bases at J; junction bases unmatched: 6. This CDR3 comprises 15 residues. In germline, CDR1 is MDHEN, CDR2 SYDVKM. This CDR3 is CASSLWDSHNTEAFF. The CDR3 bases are TGTGCCAGCAGTTTGTGGGACAGTCATAACACTGAAGCTTTCTTT. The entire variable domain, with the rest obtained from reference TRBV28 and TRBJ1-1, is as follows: DVKVTQSSRYLVKRTGEKVFLECVQDMDHENMFWYRQDPGLGLRLIYFSYDVKMKEKGDIPEGYSVSREKKERFSLILESASTNQTSMYLCASSLWDSHNTEAFFGQGTRLTVV.

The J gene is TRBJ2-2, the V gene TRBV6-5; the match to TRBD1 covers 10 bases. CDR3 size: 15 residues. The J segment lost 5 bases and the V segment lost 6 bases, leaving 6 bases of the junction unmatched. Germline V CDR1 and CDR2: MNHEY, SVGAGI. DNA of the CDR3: TGTGCCAGCAGCGCATGGGACAGGGGAACCGGGGAGCTGTTTTTT. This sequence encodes CASSAWDRGTGELFF.

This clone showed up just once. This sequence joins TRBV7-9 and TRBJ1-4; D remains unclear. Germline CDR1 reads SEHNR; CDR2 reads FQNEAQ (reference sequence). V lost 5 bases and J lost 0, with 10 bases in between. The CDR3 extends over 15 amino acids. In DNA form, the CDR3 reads TGTGCCAGCAGCCGCGAGCTTGCAACTAATGAAAAACTGTTTTTT. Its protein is CASSRELATNEKLFF.

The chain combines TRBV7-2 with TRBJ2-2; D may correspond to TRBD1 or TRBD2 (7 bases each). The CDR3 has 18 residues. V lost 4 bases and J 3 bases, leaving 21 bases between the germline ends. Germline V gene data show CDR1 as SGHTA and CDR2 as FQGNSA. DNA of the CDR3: TGTGCCAGCAGCTCACCCCCGTGGGGAGGGGGCGACACCGGGGAGCTGTTTTTT. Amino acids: CASSSPPWGGGDTGELFF.

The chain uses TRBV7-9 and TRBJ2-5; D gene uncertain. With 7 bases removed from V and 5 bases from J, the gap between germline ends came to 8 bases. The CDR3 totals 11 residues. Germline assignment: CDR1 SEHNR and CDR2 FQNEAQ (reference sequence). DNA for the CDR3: TGTGCCAGCAAGGCCGGGGAGACCCAGTACTTC. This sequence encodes CASKAGETQYF.

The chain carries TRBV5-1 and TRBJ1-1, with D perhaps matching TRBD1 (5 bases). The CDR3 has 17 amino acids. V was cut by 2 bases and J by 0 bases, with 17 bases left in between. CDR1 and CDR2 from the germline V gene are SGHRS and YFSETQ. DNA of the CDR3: TGCGCCAGCAGCTTCTCCTCCCGGGGGAAGATGAACACTGAAGCTTTCTTT. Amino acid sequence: CASSFSSRGKMNTEAFF. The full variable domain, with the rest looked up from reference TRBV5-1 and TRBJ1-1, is KAGVTQTPRYLIKTRGQQVTLSCSPISGHRSVSWYQQTPGQGLQFLFEYFSETQRNKGNFPGRFSGRQFSNSRSEMNVSTLELGDSALYLCASSFSSRGKMNTEAFFGQGTRLTVV.

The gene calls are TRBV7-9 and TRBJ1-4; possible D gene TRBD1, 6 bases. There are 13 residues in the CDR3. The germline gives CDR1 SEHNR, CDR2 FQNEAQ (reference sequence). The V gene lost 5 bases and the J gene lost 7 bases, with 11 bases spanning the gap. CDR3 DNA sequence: TGTGCCAGCAGCCAATGGGGGGCTGAAAAACTGTTTTTT. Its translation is CASSQWGAEKLFF.

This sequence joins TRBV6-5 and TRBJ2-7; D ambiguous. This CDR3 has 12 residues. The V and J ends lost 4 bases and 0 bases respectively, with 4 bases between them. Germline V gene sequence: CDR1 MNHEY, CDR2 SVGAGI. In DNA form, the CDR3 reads TGTGCCAGCAGTTTTCGCTCCTACGAGCAGTACTTC. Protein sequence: CASSFRSYEQYF.

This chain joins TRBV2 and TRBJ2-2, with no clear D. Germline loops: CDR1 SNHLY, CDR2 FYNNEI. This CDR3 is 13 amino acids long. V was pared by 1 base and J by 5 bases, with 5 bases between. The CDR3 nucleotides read TGTGCCAGCAGTGAAGGGGAAACCGGGGAGCTGTTTTTT. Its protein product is CASSEGETGELFF.

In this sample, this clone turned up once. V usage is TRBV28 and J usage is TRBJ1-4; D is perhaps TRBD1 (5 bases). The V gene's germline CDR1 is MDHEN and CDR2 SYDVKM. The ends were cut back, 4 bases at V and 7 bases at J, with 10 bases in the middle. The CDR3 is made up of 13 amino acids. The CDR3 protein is CASSYYGGEKLFF. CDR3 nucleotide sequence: TGTGCCAGCAGTTATTATGGGGGTGAAAAACTGTTTTTT.

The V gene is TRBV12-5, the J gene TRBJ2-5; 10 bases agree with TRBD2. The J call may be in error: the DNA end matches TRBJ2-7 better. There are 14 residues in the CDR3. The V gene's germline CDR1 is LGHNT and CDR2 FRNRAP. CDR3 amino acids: CASASSGSAYEQYF. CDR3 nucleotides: TGTGCTAGCGCCTCTAGCGGGAGTGCCTACGAGCAGTACTTC.

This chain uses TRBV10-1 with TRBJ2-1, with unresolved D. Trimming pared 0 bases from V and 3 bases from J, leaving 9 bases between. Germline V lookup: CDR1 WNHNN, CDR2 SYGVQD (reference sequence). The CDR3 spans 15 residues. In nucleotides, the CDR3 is TGCGCCAGCAGTGAGTCATTGGGCTTCTACAATGAGCAGTTCTTC. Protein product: CASSESLGFYNEQFF.

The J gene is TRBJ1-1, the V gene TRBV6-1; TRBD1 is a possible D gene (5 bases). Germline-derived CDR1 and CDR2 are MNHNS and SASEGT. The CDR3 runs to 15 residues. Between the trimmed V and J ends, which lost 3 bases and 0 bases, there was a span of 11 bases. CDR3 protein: CASSEPGRLNTEAFF. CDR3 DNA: TGTGCCAGCAGTGAGCCGGGACGGCTGAACACTGAAGCTTTCTTT.

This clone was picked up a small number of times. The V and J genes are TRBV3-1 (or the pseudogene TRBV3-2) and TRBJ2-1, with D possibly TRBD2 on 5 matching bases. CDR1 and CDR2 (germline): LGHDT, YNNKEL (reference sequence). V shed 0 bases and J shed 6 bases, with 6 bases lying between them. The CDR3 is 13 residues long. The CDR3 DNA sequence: TGTGCCAGCAGCCAAGATGAGGGCAATGAGCAGTTCTTC. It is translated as CASSQDEGNEQFF.

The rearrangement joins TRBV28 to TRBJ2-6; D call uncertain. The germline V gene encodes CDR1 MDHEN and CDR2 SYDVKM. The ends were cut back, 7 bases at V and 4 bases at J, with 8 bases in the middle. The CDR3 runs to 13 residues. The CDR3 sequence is CASTSTGANVLTF. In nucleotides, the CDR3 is TGTGCCAGCACCTCCACCGGGGCCAACGTCCTGACTTTC.

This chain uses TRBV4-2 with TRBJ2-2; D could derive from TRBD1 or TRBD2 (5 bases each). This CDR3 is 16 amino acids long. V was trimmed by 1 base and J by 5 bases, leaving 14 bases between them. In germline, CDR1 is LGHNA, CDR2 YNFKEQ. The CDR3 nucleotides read TGTGCCAGCAGCCAAGTTTTCGGGGCTAGGACCGGGGAGCTGTTTTTT. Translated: CASSQVFGARTGELFF.

The CDR3 DNA is TGTGCCAGCAGTTCCTCCGTAGCGGGAGATCTGGTGCAGTTCTTC. Its protein product is CASSSSVAGDLVQFF. The chain carries TRBV27 and TRBJ2-1; 9 bases fit TRBD2. After removal of 4 bases from V and 12 bases from J, the junction contained 13 bases not matched to a gene. Germline V gene lookup returns CDR1 MNHEY and CDR2 SMNVEV (reference sequence). CDR3 length: 15 amino acids.

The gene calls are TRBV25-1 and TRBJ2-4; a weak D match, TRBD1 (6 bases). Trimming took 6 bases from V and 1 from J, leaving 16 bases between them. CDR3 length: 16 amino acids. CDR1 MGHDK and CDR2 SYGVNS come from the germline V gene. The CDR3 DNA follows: TGTGCCAGCAGACCGACAGGAATTTCGGCCAAAAACATTCAGTACTTC. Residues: CASRPTGISAKNIQYF.

In DNA form, the CDR3 reads TGTGCCAGCAGCTTGCGGACGGCGAGCTCCTACGAGCAGTACTTC. Translating it yields CASSLRTASSYEQYF. The V and J genes are TRBV3-1 (or the pseudogene TRBV3-2) and TRBJ2-7; D call uncertain. Between the trimmed V and J ends, which lost 5 bases and 0 bases, there was a span of 14 bases. Germline V gene data show CDR1 as LGHDT and CDR2 as YNNKEL (reference sequence). The CDR3 has 15 residues.

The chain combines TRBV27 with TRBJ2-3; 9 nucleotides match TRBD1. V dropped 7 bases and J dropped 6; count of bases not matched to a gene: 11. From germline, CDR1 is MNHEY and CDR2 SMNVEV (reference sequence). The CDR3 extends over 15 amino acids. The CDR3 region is CASIPPGQGIDTQYF. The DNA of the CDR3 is TGTGCCAGCATTCCACCGGGACAGGGTATTGATACGCAGTATTTT.

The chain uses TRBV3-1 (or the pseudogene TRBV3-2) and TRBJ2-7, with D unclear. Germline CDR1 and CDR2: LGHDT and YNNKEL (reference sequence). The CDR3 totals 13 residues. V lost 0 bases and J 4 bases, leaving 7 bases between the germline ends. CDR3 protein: CASSQDSYYEQYF. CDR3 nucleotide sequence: TGTGCCAGCAGCCAAGATTCCTATTACGAGCAGTACTTC.

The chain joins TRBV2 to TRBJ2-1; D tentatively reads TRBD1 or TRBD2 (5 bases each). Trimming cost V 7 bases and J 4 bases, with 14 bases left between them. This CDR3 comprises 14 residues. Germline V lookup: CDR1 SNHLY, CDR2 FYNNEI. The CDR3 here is CASTPRGPYNEQFF. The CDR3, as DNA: TGTGCCAGCACCCCTCGGGGCCCTTACAATGAGCAGTTCTTC.

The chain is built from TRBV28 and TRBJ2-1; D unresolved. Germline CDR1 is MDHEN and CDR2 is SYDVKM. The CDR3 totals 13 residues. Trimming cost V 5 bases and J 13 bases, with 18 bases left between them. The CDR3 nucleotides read TGTGCCAGCAGTGCCCCCTCCGGAGCTATCCAGTTCTTC. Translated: CASSAPSGAIQFF.

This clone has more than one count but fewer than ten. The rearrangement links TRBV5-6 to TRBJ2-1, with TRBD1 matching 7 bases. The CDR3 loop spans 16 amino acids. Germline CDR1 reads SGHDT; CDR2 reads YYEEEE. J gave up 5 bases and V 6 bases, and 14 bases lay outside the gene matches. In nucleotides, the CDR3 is TGTGCCAGCACCCCGTGGGGGACAGAGGGGGACAATGAGCAGTTCTTC. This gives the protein CASTPWGTEGDNEQFF.

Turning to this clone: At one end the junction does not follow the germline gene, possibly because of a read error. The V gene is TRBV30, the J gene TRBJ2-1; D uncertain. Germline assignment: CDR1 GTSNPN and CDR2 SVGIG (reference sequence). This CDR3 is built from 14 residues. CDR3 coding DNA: TGTGCCTGGAGTGTCGGAGTTTCCTTCAATGAGCAGTTCTTC. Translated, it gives CAWSVGVSFNEQFF.